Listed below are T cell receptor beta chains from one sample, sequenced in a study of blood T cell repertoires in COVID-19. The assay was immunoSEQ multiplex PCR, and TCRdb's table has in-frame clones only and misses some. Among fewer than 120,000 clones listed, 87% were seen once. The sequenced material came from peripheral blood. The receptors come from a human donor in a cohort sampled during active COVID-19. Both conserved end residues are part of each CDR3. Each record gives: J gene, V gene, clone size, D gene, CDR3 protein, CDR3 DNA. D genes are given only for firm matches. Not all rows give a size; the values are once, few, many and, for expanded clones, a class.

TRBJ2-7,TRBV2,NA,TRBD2,CASSPRSGGEQYF,TGTGCCAGCAGCCCCAGGTCGGGGGGCGAGCAGTACTTC
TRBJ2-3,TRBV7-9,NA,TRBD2,CASSLDRTSGSTNTQYF,TGTGCCAGCAGCTTAGATAGGACTAGCGGGAGTACGAATACGCAGTATTTT
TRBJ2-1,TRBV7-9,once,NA,CASSFRRDWGSNEQFF,TGTGCCAGCAGCTTCCGCCGGGACTGGGGAAGCAATGAGCAGTTCTTC
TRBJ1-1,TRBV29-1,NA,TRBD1,CSVATGGTEAFF,TGCAGCGTTGCGACAGGGGGAACTGAAGCTTTCTTT
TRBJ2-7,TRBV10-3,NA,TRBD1,CAISDPGERGLHEQYF,TGTGCCATCAGTGATCCCGGGGAAAGGGGGCTCCACGAGCAGTACTTC
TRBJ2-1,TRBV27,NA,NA,CASSIGGTFYNEQFF,TGTGCCAGCAGTATAGGCGGGACTTTTTACAATGAGCAGTTCTTC
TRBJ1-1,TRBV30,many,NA,CAWTTTASRAFF,TGTGCCTGGACCACGACAGCGTCTAGAGCTTTCTTT
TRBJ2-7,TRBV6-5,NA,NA,CASSTARYEQYF,TGTGCCAGCAGTACTGCACGATACGAGCAGTACTTC
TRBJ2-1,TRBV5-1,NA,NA,CASSLGVYRTNTNEQFF,TGCGCCAGCAGCTTGGGAGTTTATAGGACAAACACCAATGAGCAGTTCTTC
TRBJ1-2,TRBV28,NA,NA,CASSSLRRGPGYTF,TGTGCCAGCAGCTCCCTGAGGCGGGGACCTGGCTACACCTTC
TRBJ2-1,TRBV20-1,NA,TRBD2,CRASSGRAYNEQFF,TGCAGGGCTAGTAGCGGGAGGGCCTACAATGAGCAGTTCTTC
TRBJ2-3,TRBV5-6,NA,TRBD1,CASSDRQGRGADTQYF,TGTGCCAGCAGCGACCGACAGGGGCGCGGAGCAGATACGCAGTATTTT
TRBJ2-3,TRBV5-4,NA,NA,CASSLTSREVYF,TGTGCCAGCAGCTTGACTAGCAGGGAGGTGTATTTT
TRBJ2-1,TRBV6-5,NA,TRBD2,CASSSSTSGSYNEQFF,TGTGCCAGCAGTTCCTCGACTAGCGGCTCCTACAATGAGCAGTTCTTC
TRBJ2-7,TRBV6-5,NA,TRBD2,CASRTGTSYEQYF,TGTGCCAGCAGAACCGGGACTAGCTACGAGCAGTACTTC
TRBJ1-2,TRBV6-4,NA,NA,CASSRGTNYGYTF,TGTGCCAGCAGCCGGGGAACCAACTATGGCTACACCTTC
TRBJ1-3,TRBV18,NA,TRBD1,CASSPTTGPGNTIYF,TGTGCCAGCTCACCGACGACAGGGCCAGGAAACACCATATATTTT
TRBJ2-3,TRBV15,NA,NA,CATSRDGRPITDTQYF,TGTGCCACCAGCAGAGATGGGCGTCCGATCACAGATACGCAGTATTTT
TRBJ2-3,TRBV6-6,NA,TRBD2,CASSNSRLAGTDTQYF,TGTGCCAGCAGTAACTCCAGACTAGCTGGGACAGATACGCAGTATTTT
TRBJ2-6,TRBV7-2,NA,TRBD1,CASSPVTGGAGANVLTF,TGTGCCAGCAGCCCCGTAACAGGGGGCGCTGGGGCCAACGTCCTGACTTTC
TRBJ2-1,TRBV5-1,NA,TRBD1,CASSLMPLGTGNEQFF,TGCGCCAGCAGCTTGATGCCCCTCGGGACAGGGAATGAGCAGTTCTTC
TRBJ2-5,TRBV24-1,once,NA,CATSRYGVETQYF,TGTGCCACCAGTCGTTACGGGGTAGAGACCCAGTACTTC
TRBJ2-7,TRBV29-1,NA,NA,CSVGGQSYEQYF,TGCAGCGTTGGGGGCCAGTCCTACGAGCAGTACTTC
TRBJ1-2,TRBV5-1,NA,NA,CASSTQGSEGYTF,TGCGCCAGCAGCACCCAGGGATCTGAAGGCTACACCTTC
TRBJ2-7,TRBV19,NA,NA,CASSSGVKSPYEQYF,TGTGCCAGTTCCTCTGGTGTGAAGAGCCCCTACGAGCAGTACTTC
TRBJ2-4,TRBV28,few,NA,CASSSGQGRNIQYF,TGTGCCAGCAGTTCCGGTCAGGGAAGAAACATTCAGTACTTC
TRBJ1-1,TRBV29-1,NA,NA,CSVEGVRDTEAFF,TGCAGCGTTGAAGGGGTGCGGGACACTGAAGCTTTCTTT
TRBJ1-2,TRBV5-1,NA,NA,CASSFNSGVPGYTF,TGCGCCAGCAGCTTTAATTCTGGAGTCCCTGGCTACACCTTC
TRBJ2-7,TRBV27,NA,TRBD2,CASSLIGTSGGAHEQYF,TGTGCCAGCAGTTTAATAGGGACTAGCGGGGGGGCCCACGAGCAGTACTTC